The TCR beta chain described here comes from a study of vaccination and CD4 T cells after COVID-19. Background on the study: Two doses of either BNT162b2 or mRNA-1273 vaccine went to participants. Overlapping spike peptides served as the stimulus for the cells. These peptides came from SARS-CoV-2 and from the common cold coronaviruses HCoV-NL63, HCoV-OC43 and HCoV-229E. Whole-study findings and limits: Looking at convalescent patients, a median roughly 90% of reactive clones were present only post-vaccination.

The Oncomine TCR Beta short-read assay sequenced DNA from cultured CD4+ T cells. The template was genomic DNA from cultured CD4+ T cells. A single record per CDR3 protein comes from TCRdb applying MiXCR to the PCR reads. This sample has approximately 20,000 distinct CDR3 sequences; 31% occur once, and the top ten carry more than 13%. After removal of 7 bases from V and 3 bases from J, the junction contained 4 bases not matched to a gene. The CDR3 covers 14 residues. From germline, CDR1 is KGHDR and CDR2 SFDVKD. This clonotype showed up just a few times. The antigen remains undetermined. Treatment described: roughly ten-day PBMC culture with coronavirus spike peptide pools or control peptides (ViraFEST assay).

Sequenced: cultured CD4+ T cells from blood. This sequence joins TRBV24-1 and TRBJ2-2, with 7 positions matching TRBD1. This clonotype was obtained from a human donor with COVID-19. The DNA for the CDR3 is TGTGCCACCAGAGGACAGGAGGACACCGGGGAGCTGTTTTTT. It encodes CATRGQEDTGELFF.